This entry concerns a single TCR beta chain. The record originates from a study of blood T cell repertoires in COVID-19. As for the study in general: Acute and convalescent COVID-19 specimens originated in the United States, Italy and Spain.

In the study's own analysis: Cell counts per sample came from amplifying reference gene primers. Generated by immunoSEQ multiplex PCR, the TCRdb table keeps only in-frame clones and is missing some. The V and J calls and clone size were taken over from that table, and D and trimming were inferred from the DNA. The sample consists of 300,000 to 400,000 clones, 89% of them appearing once. Trimming shortened V by 5 bases and J by 3 bases, and 8 bases separated the two germline ends. CDR1 SGHTA and CDR2 FQGTGA come from the germline V gene. The CDR3 spans 13 residues. This receptor was obtained from a man aged 60-69 years who had recovered from COVID-19. The chain combines TRBV7-3 with TRBJ1-3; D is uncertain. The specimen was PBMCs or T cells enriched from blood (not recorded which). CDR3 protein: CASSPSVGNTIYF. The CDR3 DNA reads as TGTGCCAGCAGCCCCTCGGTTGGAAACACCATATATTTT.